These 8 T cell receptor beta chains share one sample of origin, sequenced in a study of cytomegalovirus exposure and HLA in healthy donors. Method: immunoSEQ multiplex PCR; TCRdb's copy keeps in-frame clones and lacks some. The repertoire includes 120,000 or so clones, 70% to 90% of them detected once, and about 1.7% sits in the top ten. Sequenced: PBMCs. These receptors were taken from a man younger than 35 in good health and CMV-seronegative.

The chain is built from TRBV5-1 and TRBJ2-5; weak D call: TRBD1 (6 bases). This CDR3 has 14 residues. Germline values: CDR1 SGHRS, CDR2 YFSETQ. The ends were cut back, 0 bases at V and 2 bases at J, with 8 bases in the middle. The CDR3 bases are TGCGCCAGCAGCTTGGGCGGACAGCAAGAGACCCAGTACTTC. Protein sequence: CASSLGGQQETQYF.

The chain combines TRBV5-1 with TRBJ2-3, with TRBD2 matching over 12 bases. This CDR3 spans 17 amino acids. Germline CDR1 reads SGHRS; CDR2 reads YFSETQ. V shed 4 bases, J shed 4 bases, and the junction held 10 bases outside the gene matches. The CDR3 sequence is CASSLMTSGSIPDTQYF. CDR3 DNA sequence: TGCGCCAGCAGCCTAATGACTAGCGGGAGTATCCCAGATACGCAGTATTTT.

This chain joins TRBV28 and TRBJ1-6; TRBD1 matches 9 bases. CDR3 length equals 12 residues. The trim removed 8 bases at V and 7 bases at J, leaving 0 bases unmatched. Germline V gene data show CDR1 as MDHEN and CDR2 as SYDVKM. CDR3 region: CASGQGNSPLHF. The CDR3 bases are TGTGCCAGCGGACAGGGGAATTCACCCCTCCACTTT.

The V call is TRBV10-1, the J call TRBJ2-1, with 7 bases lining up with TRBD2. Losses at the gene ends were 2 bases for V and 7 bases for J; bases not matched to a gene: 8. The CDR3 is made up of 15 amino acids. CDR1 is WNHNN and CDR2 is SYGVQD in the germline V gene (reference sequence). CDR3 region: CASSEKVWGGNEQFF. CDR3 nucleotides: TGCGCCAGCAGTGAGAAGGTTTGGGGGGGGAATGAGCAGTTCTTC.

The V and J genes are TRBV9 and TRBJ1-4; no clear D gene. There are 12 residues in the CDR3. Trimming shortened V by 7 bases and J by 11 bases, and 15 bases separated the two germline ends. Germline V gene sequence: CDR1 SGDLS, CDR2 YYNGEE. The CDR3 sequence is CASGERGSKLFF. CDR3 coding DNA: TGTGCCAGCGGAGAGAGAGGTAGCAAACTGTTTTTT.

The rearrangement joins TRBV10-3 to TRBJ1-5; D is unclear. V shed 3 bases and J shed 3 bases, with 12 bases lying between them. Germline CDR1 ENHRY, CDR2 SYGVKD. This CDR3 region has 15 residues. Here the CDR3 reads CAISEEGANNQPQHF. CDR3 nucleotide sequence: TGTGCCATCAGTGAAGAGGGAGCCAACAATCAGCCCCAGCATTTT.

This chain joins TRBV28 and TRBJ2-7; D is uncertain. This CDR3 is 12 amino acids long. In germline, CDR1 is MDHEN, CDR2 SYDVKM. The V end was cut by 0 bases, the J end by 7 bases, with 7 bases between. This chain's CDR3 is CASSLWRWEQYF. CDR3 DNA: TGTGCCAGCAGTTTATGGAGGTGGGAGCAGTACTTC.

This clone appeared once. This rearrangement joins TRBV4-1 to TRBJ2-3, with D maybe TRBD2 (5 bases). Trimming pared 1 base from V and 5 bases from J, leaving 13 bases between. The CDR3 sequence is 15 residues long. Looked up from germline, CDR1 is MGHRA and CDR2 is YSYEKL. The CDR3: CASSQVSAFIDTQYF. CDR3 sequence (DNA): TGCGCCAGCAGCCAAGTTAGCGCTTTCATAGATACGCAGTATTTT.